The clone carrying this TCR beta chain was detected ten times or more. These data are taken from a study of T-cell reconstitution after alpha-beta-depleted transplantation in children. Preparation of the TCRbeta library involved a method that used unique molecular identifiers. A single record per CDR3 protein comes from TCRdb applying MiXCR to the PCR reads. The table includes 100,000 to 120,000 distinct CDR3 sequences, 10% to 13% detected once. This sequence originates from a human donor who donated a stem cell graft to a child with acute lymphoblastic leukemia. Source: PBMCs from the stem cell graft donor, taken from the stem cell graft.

The CDR3 DNA reads as TGTGCCAGCAGCTCCCATGGAGACAGGGGAGATACGCAGTATTTT. Its protein is CASSSHGDRGDTQYF. This chain connects TRBV7-2 to TRBJ2-3; TRBD1 matches at 8 bases. From germline, CDR1 is SGHTA and CDR2 FQGNSA. V was pared by 4 bases and J by 5 bases, with 8 bases of the junction left unmatched. CDR3 length: 15 amino acids.